These 9 T cell receptor beta chains came from one sample sequenced in a study of blood T cell repertoires in COVID-19 (dated by TCRdb to about 2020). The library was obtained by the immunoSEQ multiplex PCR assay. Here the immuneACCESS table is served through TCRdb, limited to in-frame sequences with V and J called. Missing clones are a known gap in these copies; in checked studies unresolved V genes cover under half, and the rest lacks a known reason. For this sample there are about 110,000 clones; about 81% appear just once. The top ten clonotypes cover around 8% of the sample. Material for sequencing was peripheral blood. These receptors were collected from a man in his 70s with acute or convalescent COVID-19.

This clone was detected only a few times. J is TRBJ1-1 and V is TRBV6-5; TRBD1 aligns across 9 bases. V was clipped by 2 bases and J by 2 bases; unmatched bases: 6. CDR3 length equals 16 residues. Germline CDR1 MNHEY, CDR2 SVGAGI. The CDR3 DNA reads TGTGCCAGCAGTTACCGCCGGACAGGGGCTAACACTGAAGCTTTCTTT. It encodes CASSYRRTGANTEAFF.

The chain employs TRBV2 and TRBJ1-1; 10 nucleotides align to TRBD1. The germline V gene encodes CDR1 SNHLY and CDR2 FYNNEI. Losses at the gene ends were 8 bases for V and 9 bases for J; bases not matched to a gene: 6. This CDR3 comprises 12 residues. The CDR3 loop reads CASGAGQGQAFF. CDR3 bases: TGTGCCAGCGGAGCGGGACAGGGGCAAGCTTTCTTT.

The chain has TRBV6-1 and TRBJ1-2, with D tentatively TRBD1 (5 bases). V dropped 0 bases and J dropped 7 bases, with 12 bases sitting between them. In germline, CDR1 is MNHNS, CDR2 SASEGT. This CDR3 contains 14 residues. CDR3 bases: TGTGCCAGCAGTGAAGCTGGGCAGGGCAGTGGCTACACCTTC. Its protein is CASSEAGQGSGYTF.

V is TRBV4-1 and J is TRBJ2-7; 10 bases align to TRBD1. The J segment lost 5 bases and the V segment lost 2 bases, leaving 9 bases of the junction unmatched. Germline V lookup: CDR1 MGHRA, CDR2 YSYEKL. CDR3 length: 16 residues. The CDR3 spells CASSQPSDRGIHEQYF. The CDR3 DNA follows: TGCGCCAGCAGCCAACCCTCGGACAGGGGGATCCACGAGCAGTACTTC.

The rearrangement uses TRBV2 and TRBJ1-5; 8 nucleotides match TRBD1. V trimming: 4 bases; J trimming: 0 bases; junction bases outside the gene matches: 2. Per germline, CDR1 SNHLY and CDR2 FYNNEI. This CDR3 comprises 15 residues. Here the CDR3 DNA reads TGTGCCAGCAGTGGACAGGGGAATAGCAATCAGCCCCAGCATTTT. This translates into CASSGQGNSNQPQHF.

The rearrangement uses TRBV10-3 and TRBJ1-5; the D gene is possibly TRBD1 (6 bases). CDR3 length: 12 amino acids. Germline V CDR1 and CDR2: ENHRY, SYGVKD. Trimming took off 3 bases at V and 6 bases at J, with 6 bases between the two ends. The CDR3 DNA reads TGTGCCATCAGTGAAGGGGGTCAGCCCCAGCATTTT. This translates into CAISEGGQPQHF.

V usage is TRBV6-5 and J usage is TRBJ1-3; D might be TRBD1 (6 bases). The CDR3 is 15 residues long. The germline CDR1 and CDR2 sequences are MNHEY and SVGAGI. V was cut by 7 bases and J by 4 bases, with 17 bases left in between. CDR3 in amino acids: CASTKRTGQGNTIYF. For the CDR3, the DNA is TGTGCCAGCACCAAACGGACCGGACAGGGAAACACCATATATTTT.

The chain employs TRBV3-1 (or the pseudogene TRBV3-2) and TRBJ2-2; no firm D call. The CDR3 runs 12 residues. Trimming shortened V by 3 bases and J by 7 bases, and 6 bases separated the two germline ends. Per the germline V gene, CDR1 is LGHDT and CDR2 is YNNKEL (reference sequence). The CDR3 here is CASSHLIGELFF. CDR3 nucleotides: TGTGCCAGCAGCCATTTAATCGGGGAGCTGTTTTTT.

The V call is TRBV30, the J call TRBJ2-1, with 10 bases fitting TRBD2. Germline CDR1 reads GTSNPN; CDR2 reads SVGIG (reference sequence). V was clipped by 7 bases and J by 4 bases; unmatched bases: 10. The CDR3 extends over 15 amino acids. CDR3 nucleotide sequence: TGTGCCTTGCTAGCGGGAGTCCTCCCGTACAATGAGCAGTTCTTC. Residues: CALLAGVLPYNEQFF. Using reference TRBV30 and TRBJ2-1 for the parts outside the CDR3, the full variable domain is SQTIHQWPATLVQPVGSPLSLECTVEGTSNPNLYWYRQAAGRGLQLLFYSVGIGQISSEVPQNLSASRPQDRQFILSSKKLLLSDSGFYLCALLAGVLPYNEQFFGPGTRLTVL.